Listed below are T cell receptor beta chains from one sample, sequenced in a study of blood T cell repertoires in COVID-19. The table came from immunoSEQ multiplex PCR; TCRdb's copy has only in-frame clones and leaves some out. The repertoire holds approximately 200,000 clones, around 84% seen once, with approximately 5% in the top ten. Sequencing was done on a sample of peripheral blood. The receptors were sampled from a woman aged 55-69 years who had recovered from COVID-19. The CDR3 runs from the conserved cysteine through the conserved F or W. The order of the fields is CDR3 protein, CDR3 DNA, V gene, D gene, J gene, clone size. D genes are given only for firm matches. The size field is filled for only some rows; it gives once, few, many or a size class.

CDR3aa: CASSQLDRVQETQYF
CDR3nt: TGTGCCAGCAGTCAACTAGACCGGGTCCAAGAGACCCAGTACTTC
v_gene: TRBV6-5
d_gene: NA
j_gene: TRBJ2-5
abundance: once

CDR3aa: CASSQDPGGLDEQFF
CDR3nt: TGCGCCAGCAGCCAAGATCCGGGGGGGCTCGATGAGCAGTTCTTC
v_gene: TRBV4-3
d_gene: TRBD2
j_gene: TRBJ2-1
abundance: NA

CDR3aa: CASSQYSPNAQHF
CDR3nt: TGCGCCAGCAGTCAATACTCCCCGAACGCCCAGCATTTT
v_gene: TRBV23-1
d_gene: NA
j_gene: TRBJ1-5
abundance: NA

CDR3aa: CATKGHTQETQYF
CDR3nt: TGTGCCACCAAGGGACACACTCAAGAGACCCAGTACTTC
v_gene: TRBV19
d_gene: NA
j_gene: TRBJ2-5
abundance: NA

CDR3aa: CASSDLWEGVEAFF
CDR3nt: TGTGCCAGCAGTGACCTGTGGGAGGGAGTCGAAGCTTTCTTT
v_gene: TRBV6-2/TRBV6-3
d_gene: NA
j_gene: TRBJ1-1
abundance: NA

CDR3aa: CASRPTSNYGYTF
CDR3nt: TGTGCCAGTAGACCGACTTCTAACTATGGCTACACCTTC
v_gene: TRBV19
d_gene: NA
j_gene: TRBJ1-2
abundance: NA

CDR3aa: CASSSLTSTDTQYF
CDR3nt: TGCGCCAGCAGCTCGTTGACTAGCACAGATACGCAGTATTTT
v_gene: TRBV5-1
d_gene: NA
j_gene: TRBJ2-3
abundance: NA

CDR3aa: CASSRGAGGNQPQHF
CDR3nt: TGTGCCAGCAGCCGCGGGGCAGGGGGAAATCAGCCCCAGCATTTT
v_gene: TRBV6-5
d_gene: TRBD1
j_gene: TRBJ1-5
abundance: NA

CDR3aa: CATSKPRQGDTQYF
CDR3nt: TGTGCCACCAGCAAACCTAGACAGGGGGATACGCAGTATTTT
v_gene: TRBV15
d_gene: TRBD1
j_gene: TRBJ2-3
abundance: NA

CDR3aa: CAWGTGGNTEAFF
CDR3nt: TGTGCCTGGGGGACAGGGGGCAACACTGAAGCTTTCTTT
v_gene: TRBV30
d_gene: TRBD1
j_gene: TRBJ1-1
abundance: NA

CDR3aa: CASVRGFSNTGELFF
CDR3nt: TGTGCCAGTGTCAGGGGGTTTTCGAACACCGGGGAGCTGTTTTTT
v_gene: TRBV3-1/TRBV3-2
d_gene: TRBD1
j_gene: TRBJ2-2
abundance: NA

CDR3aa: CASSARTANTEAFF
CDR3nt: TGTGCCAGCAGCGCGAGGACAGCGAACACTGAAGCTTTCTTT
v_gene: TRBV9
d_gene: NA
j_gene: TRBJ1-1
abundance: NA

CDR3aa: CASSLAASIYEQYF
CDR3nt: TGTGCCAGCAGCTTAGCCGCGTCCATCTACGAGCAGTACTTC
v_gene: TRBV7-9
d_gene: NA
j_gene: TRBJ2-7
abundance: NA

CDR3aa: CASSPTGSDYGYTF
CDR3nt: TGTGCCAGCAGCCCGACGGGGTCGGACTATGGCTACACCTTC
v_gene: TRBV7-8
d_gene: NA
j_gene: TRBJ1-2
abundance: NA

CDR3aa: CASSAQSTDTQYF
CDR3nt: TGTGCCAGCAGTGCTCAGAGCACAGATACGCAGTATTTT
v_gene: TRBV6-4
d_gene: NA
j_gene: TRBJ2-3
abundance: NA

CDR3aa: CASSLGPQDTF
CDR3nt: TGTGCCAGCAGCTTGGGCCCGCAGGACACCTTC
v_gene: TRBV5-6
d_gene: NA
j_gene: TRBJ1-2
abundance: NA

CDR3aa: CASSYTGLNQPQHF
CDR3nt: TGTGCCAGCAGTTACACTGGACTCAATCAGCCCCAGCATTTT
v_gene: TRBV6-5
d_gene: NA
j_gene: TRBJ1-5
abundance: NA

CDR3aa: CASSQTDSNQPQHF
CDR3nt: TGCGCCAGCAGCCAAACAGACAGCAATCAGCCCCAGCATTTT
v_gene: TRBV4-3
d_gene: NA
j_gene: TRBJ1-5
abundance: NA

CDR3aa: CASSSQGAATSSFF
CDR3nt: TGTGCCAGCAGCTCACAGGGGGCCGCAACGTCTTCTTTCTTT
v_gene: TRBV7-2
d_gene: TRBD1
j_gene: TRBJ1-1
abundance: NA

CDR3aa: CASSHIEANEQFF
CDR3nt: TGTGCCAGTAGTCATATCGAGGCCAATGAGCAGTTCTTC
v_gene: TRBV19
d_gene: NA
j_gene: TRBJ2-1
abundance: NA

CDR3aa: CASSIGASGDYEQYF
CDR3nt: TGTGCCAGTAGTATAGGGGCTAGCGGGGACTACGAGCAGTACTTC
v_gene: TRBV19
d_gene: TRBD2
j_gene: TRBJ2-7
abundance: NA

CDR3aa: CASSPTSGIYEQYF
CDR3nt: TGTGCCAGCAGCCCGACTAGCGGGATTTACGAGCAGTACTTC
v_gene: TRBV5-4
d_gene: TRBD2
j_gene: TRBJ2-7
abundance: NA

CDR3aa: CASSITASGGAAEQFF
CDR3nt: TGTGCCAGTAGTATAACCGCGAGCGGGGGGGCAGCTGAGCAGTTCTTC
v_gene: TRBV19
d_gene: TRBD2
j_gene: TRBJ2-1
abundance: NA

CDR3aa: CASSPITGLRGTEAFF
CDR3nt: TGTGCCAGCTCACCTATAACAGGGCTCAGGGGCACTGAAGCTTTCTTT
v_gene: TRBV18
d_gene: NA
j_gene: TRBJ1-1
abundance: few

CDR3aa: CASSMGTAEGYGYTF
CDR3nt: TGTGCCAGTAGTATGGGGACAGCAGAGGGGTATGGCTACACCTTC
v_gene: TRBV19
d_gene: TRBD1
j_gene: TRBJ1-2
abundance: NA

CDR3aa: CASSGTGNNQPQHF
CDR3nt: TGTGCCAGCAGCGGGACAGGAAACAATCAGCCCCAGCATTTT
v_gene: TRBV5-4
d_gene: TRBD1
j_gene: TRBJ1-5
abundance: NA

CDR3aa: CASSPWGTVSYEQYF
CDR3nt: TGTGCCAGCAGTCCATGGGGGACTGTATCCTACGAGCAGTACTTC
v_gene: TRBV6-2/TRBV6-3
d_gene: NA
j_gene: TRBJ2-7
abundance: NA

CDR3aa: CASSPGTGTVNEKLFF
CDR3nt: TGCGCCAGCAGCCCGGGGACAGGGACCGTTAATGAAAAACTGTTTTTT
v_gene: TRBV5-1
d_gene: TRBD1
j_gene: TRBJ1-4
abundance: NA

CDR3aa: CASSLQEANTGELFF
CDR3nt: TGTGCCAGCAGCTTACAGGAAGCGAACACCGGGGAGCTGTTTTTT
v_gene: TRBV7-3
d_gene: NA
j_gene: TRBJ2-2
abundance: few

CDR3aa: CSVEENRGGYGYTF
CDR3nt: TGCAGCGTTGAAGAGAACCGGGGGGGCTATGGCTACACCTTC
v_gene: TRBV29-1
d_gene: NA
j_gene: TRBJ1-2
abundance: NA